Detailed here is one T cell receptor beta chain. The data stem from a study of blood T cell repertoires in COVID-19. CDR3 size: 14 residues. The V end lost 3 bases, the J end lost 7 bases, and 13 bases lay between the germline ends. The germline CDR1 and CDR2 sequences are KGHSH and LQKENI. Assay: immunoSEQ multiplex PCR; the TCRdb copy retains only in-frame clones and omits some. The sample records 100,000 to 150,000 clones, around nine tenths being singletons. V usage is TRBV18 and J usage is TRBJ2-1; maybe TRBD2 (6 bases). The receptor was derived from a man aged 55 to 69 with COVID-19, enrolled during active disease. Sequencing used peripheral blood. CDR3 coding DNA: TGTGCCAGCTCACCCCCTCCGGGAGTAAATGAGCAGTTCTTC. Its protein is CASSPPPGVNEQFF.